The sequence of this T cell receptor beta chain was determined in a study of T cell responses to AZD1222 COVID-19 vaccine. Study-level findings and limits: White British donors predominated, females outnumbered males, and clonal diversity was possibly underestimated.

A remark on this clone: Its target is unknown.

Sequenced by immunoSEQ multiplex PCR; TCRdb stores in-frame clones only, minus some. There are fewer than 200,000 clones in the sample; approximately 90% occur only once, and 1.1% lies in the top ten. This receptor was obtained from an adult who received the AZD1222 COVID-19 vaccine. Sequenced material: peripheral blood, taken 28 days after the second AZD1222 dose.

As DNA, the CDR3 is TGTGCCAGCAGTCTGGGACAGAGGGATGGCTACACCTTC. As protein: CASSLGQRDGYTF. The V and J genes are TRBV11-2 and TRBJ1-2, with 7 nucleotides matching TRBD1. The germline gives CDR1 SGHAT, CDR2 FQNNGV. The CDR3 spans 13 residues. Germline trimming cut 6 bases from V and 6 bases from J; bases unmatched to any gene: 7.